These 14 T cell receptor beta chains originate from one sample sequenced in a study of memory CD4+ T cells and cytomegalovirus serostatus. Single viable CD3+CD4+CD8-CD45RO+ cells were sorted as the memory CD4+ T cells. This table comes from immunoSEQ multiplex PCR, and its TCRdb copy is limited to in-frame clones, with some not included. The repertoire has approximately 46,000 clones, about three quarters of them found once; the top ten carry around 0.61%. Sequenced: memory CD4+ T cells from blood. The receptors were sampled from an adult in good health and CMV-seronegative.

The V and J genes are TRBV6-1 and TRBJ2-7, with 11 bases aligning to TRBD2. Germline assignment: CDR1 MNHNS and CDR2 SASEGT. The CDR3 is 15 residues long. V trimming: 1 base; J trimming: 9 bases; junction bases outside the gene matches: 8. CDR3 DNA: TGTGCCAGCAGTGAAGGTACTAGCGGGGGAATTCGGCAGTACTTC. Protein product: CASSEGTSGGIRQYF.

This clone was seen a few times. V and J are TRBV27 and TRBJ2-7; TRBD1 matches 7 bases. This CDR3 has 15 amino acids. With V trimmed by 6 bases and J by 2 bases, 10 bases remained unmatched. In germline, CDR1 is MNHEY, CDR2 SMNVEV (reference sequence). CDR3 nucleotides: TGTGCCAGCAGCGTATCAGGGGGTACTACCTACGAGCAGTACTTC. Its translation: CASSVSGGTTYEQYF.

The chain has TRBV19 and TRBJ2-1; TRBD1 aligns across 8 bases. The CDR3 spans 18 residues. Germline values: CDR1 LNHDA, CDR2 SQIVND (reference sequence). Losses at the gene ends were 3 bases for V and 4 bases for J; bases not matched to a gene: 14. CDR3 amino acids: CASSILDRALPRYNEQFF. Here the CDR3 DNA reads TGTGCCAGTAGTATCTTGGACAGGGCGCTGCCCCGGTACAATGAGCAGTTCTTC.

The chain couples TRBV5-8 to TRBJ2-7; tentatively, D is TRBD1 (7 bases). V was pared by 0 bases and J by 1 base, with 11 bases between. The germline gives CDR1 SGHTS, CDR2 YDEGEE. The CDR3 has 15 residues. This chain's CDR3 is CASSLEGAGSYEQYF. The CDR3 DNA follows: TGTGCCAGCAGCTTGGAGGGGGCGGGATCCTACGAGCAGTACTTC.

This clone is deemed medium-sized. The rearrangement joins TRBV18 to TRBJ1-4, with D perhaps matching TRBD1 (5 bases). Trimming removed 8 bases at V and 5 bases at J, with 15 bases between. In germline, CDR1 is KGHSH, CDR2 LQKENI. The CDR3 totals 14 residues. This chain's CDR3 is CASNLGGSNEKLFF. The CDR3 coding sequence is TGTGCCAGCAACCTGGGGGGATCGAATGAAAAACTGTTTTTT.

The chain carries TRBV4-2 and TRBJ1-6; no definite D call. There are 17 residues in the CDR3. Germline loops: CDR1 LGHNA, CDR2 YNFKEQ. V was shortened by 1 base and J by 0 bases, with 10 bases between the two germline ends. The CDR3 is CASSQVERSSYNSPLHF. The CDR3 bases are TGTGCCAGCAGCCAAGTGGAAAGGAGCTCCTATAATTCACCCCTCCACTTT.

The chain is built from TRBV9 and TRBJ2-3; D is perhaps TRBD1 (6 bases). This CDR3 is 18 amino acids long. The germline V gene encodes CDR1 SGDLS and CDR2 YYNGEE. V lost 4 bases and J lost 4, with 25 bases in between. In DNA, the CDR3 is TGTGCCAGCAGCCTCGGGAAGGGGGTGGGGCCTCGGGCAGATACGCAGTATTTT. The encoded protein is CASSLGKGVGPRADTQYF.

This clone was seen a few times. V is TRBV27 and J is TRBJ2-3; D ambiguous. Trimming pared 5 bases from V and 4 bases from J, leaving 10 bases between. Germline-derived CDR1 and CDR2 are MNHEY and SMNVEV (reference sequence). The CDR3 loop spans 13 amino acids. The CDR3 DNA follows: TGTGCCAGCAGTCGGGCGCCGGCAGATACGCAGTATTTT. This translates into CASSRAPADTQYF.

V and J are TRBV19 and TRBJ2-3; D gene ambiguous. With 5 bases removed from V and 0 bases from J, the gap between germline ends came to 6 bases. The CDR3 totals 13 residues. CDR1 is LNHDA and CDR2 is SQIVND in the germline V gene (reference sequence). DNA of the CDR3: TGTGCCAGTAGTGCTGACAGCACAGATACGCAGTATTTT. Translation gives CASSADSTDTQYF.

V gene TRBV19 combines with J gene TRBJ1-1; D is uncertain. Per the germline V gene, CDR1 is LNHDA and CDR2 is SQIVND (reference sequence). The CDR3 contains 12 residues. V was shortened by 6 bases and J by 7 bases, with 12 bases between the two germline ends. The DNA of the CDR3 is TGTGCCAGTAGGGACTTCGTGGGTGAAGCTTTCTTT. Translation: CASRDFVGEAFF.

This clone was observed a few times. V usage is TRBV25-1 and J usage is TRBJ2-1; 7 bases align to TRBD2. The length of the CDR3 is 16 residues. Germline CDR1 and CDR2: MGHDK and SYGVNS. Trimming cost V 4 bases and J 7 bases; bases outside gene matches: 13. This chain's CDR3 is CASSGNLAVHSNEQFF. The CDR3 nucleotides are TGTGCCAGCAGTGGGAATCTAGCGGTGCATTCTAATGAGCAGTTCTTC.

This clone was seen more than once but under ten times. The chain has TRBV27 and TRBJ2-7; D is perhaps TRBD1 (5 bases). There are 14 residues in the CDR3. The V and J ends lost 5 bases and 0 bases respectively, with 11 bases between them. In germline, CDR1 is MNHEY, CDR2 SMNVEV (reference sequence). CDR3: CASSKDRNSYEQYF. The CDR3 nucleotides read TGTGCCAGCAGTAAAGACAGAAACTCCTACGAGCAGTACTTC.

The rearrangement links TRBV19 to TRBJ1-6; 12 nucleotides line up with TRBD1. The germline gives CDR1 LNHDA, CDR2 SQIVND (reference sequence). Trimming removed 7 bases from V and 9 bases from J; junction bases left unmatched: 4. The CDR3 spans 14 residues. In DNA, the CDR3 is TGTGCCAGTAACATGGGACAGGGGGCTTCACCCCTCCACTTT. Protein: CASNMGQGASPLHF.

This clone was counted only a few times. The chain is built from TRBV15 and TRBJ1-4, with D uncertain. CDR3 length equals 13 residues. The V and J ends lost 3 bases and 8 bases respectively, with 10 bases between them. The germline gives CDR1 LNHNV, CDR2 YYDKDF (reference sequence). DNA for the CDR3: TGTGCCACCAGCAGTACTCCGGTCGAAAAACTGTTTTTT. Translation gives CATSSTPVEKLFF.